The present TCR beta chain was sequenced within a study of T cell changes during pregnancy in multiple sclerosis. This clone is a singleton in its sample. The protocol was immunoSEQ multiplex PCR, while the TCRdb copy is restricted to in-frame clones and leaves out a portion. Of around 37,000 clones listed, about nine tenths are singletons. The material was CD8+ T cells from peripheral blood mononuclear cells, obtained in the second trimester of pregnancy. The receptor was derived from a female donor with multiple sclerosis, enrolled in a pregnancy study.

CDR3 loop: CASSSWTSGYEQYF. CDR3 in DNA: TGTGCCAGCAGCTCCTGGACTAGCGGATACGAGCAGTACTTC. This chain uses TRBV7-6 with TRBJ2-7; 10 bases align to TRBD2. This CDR3 is built from 14 residues. J gave up 4 bases and V 4 bases, and 4 bases lay outside the gene matches. Germline V CDR1 and CDR2: SGHVS, FNYEAQ. The variable domain in full, with the rest retrieved from reference TRBV7-6 and TRBJ2-7, is GAGVSQSPRYKVTKRGQDVALRCDPISGHVSLYWYRQALGQGPEFLTYFNYEAQQDKSGLPNDRFSAERPEGSISTLTIQRTEQRDSAMYRCASSSWTSGYEQYFGPGTRLTVT.